The TCR beta chain under discussion was sequenced for a study of T cell repertoires in cytomegalovirus infection. Broader study findings: The study identified carriers of CMV plus the relevant HLA from cumulative public TCR beta family frequency.

With regard to this clonotype: What it binds is unknown.

This CDR3 contains 16 residues. Per germline, CDR1 SGHAT and CDR2 FQNNGV. J was trimmed by 4 bases and V by 1 base; bases with no gene match: 7. TCRdb re-derived calls from the reads in MiXCR, one entry per CDR3 protein. The profile shows hundreds of thousands of distinct CDR3 sequences, approximately 22% of them singletons. This clonotype was sampled from a human donor in good health (CMV status not recorded). Some clones in this sample may be carry-over from other donors' samples. The sample consisted of CD8+ T cells from PBMCs. This chain connects TRBV11-2 to TRBJ2-1; 7 bases match TRBD2. CDR3 DNA sequence: TGTGCCAGCAGCTTAGTGCCCGCGGGGGAATACAATGAGCAGTTCTTC. It translates to CASSLVPAGEYNEQFF.